This passage covers 29 T cell receptor beta chains from one sample sequenced in a study of T cell responses to AZD1222 COVID-19 vaccine. Sequencing used immunoSEQ multiplex PCR; TCRdb keeps in-frame clones, though not all of them. The sample includes over 130,000 clones, about 93% of them seen just once. The source material was peripheral blood, sampled on day 0 of AZD1222 vaccination. The receptors were sampled from an adult in good health.

J is TRBJ2-1 and V is TRBV25-1; D uncertain. Germline lookup yields CDR1 MGHDK and CDR2 SYGVNS. The CDR3 has 13 amino acids. Trimming pared 4 bases from V and 4 bases from J, leaving 8 bases between. The CDR3 loop reads CASSGVGYNEQFF. The CDR3 DNA reads TGTGCCAGCAGTGGGGTGGGGTACAATGAGCAGTTCTTC.

The rearrangement uses TRBV29-1 and TRBJ2-1; tentatively, D is TRBD1 (5 bases). CDR3 length: 13 amino acids. Germline CDR1 and CDR2: SQVTM and ANQGSEA. With 2 bases removed from V and 9 bases from J, the gap between germline ends came to 14 bases. The CDR3 DNA reads as TGCAGCGTTGAACCCAGGGTAGTGGGTGAGCAGTTCTTC. This codes for CSVEPRVVGEQFF.

The chain carries TRBV4-3 and TRBJ1-2; no clear D. This CDR3 contains 15 residues. Trimming left V 4 bases short and J 7 bases short, with 19 bases between. Looked up from germline, CDR1 is LGHNA and CDR2 is YSLEER. In DNA, the CDR3 is TGCGCCAGCAGCCCGTACCATGACAAGTTCCGTGGCTACACCTTC. This translates into CASSPYHDKFRGYTF.

V usage is TRBV6-5 and J usage is TRBJ1-2, with a possible D match to TRBD1 (6 bases). Germline lookup yields CDR1 MNHEY and CDR2 SVGAGI. V was pared by 6 bases and J by 3 bases, with 14 bases between. This CDR3 contains 14 residues. This CDR3 reads CASSHRDRDYGYTF. CDR3 DNA sequence: TGTGCCAGCAGCCACAGGGATCGGGACTATGGCTACACCTTC.

The chain combines TRBV7-2 with TRBJ2-7; 7 positions agree with TRBD2. Trimming at V came to 5 bases and at J to 4 bases, leaving 17 bases not matched to a gene. From germline, CDR1 is SGHTA and CDR2 FQGNSA. The CDR3 is 17 residues long. The CDR3 DNA reads as TGTGCCAGCAGCCATCGCGGGGGAAGCGGGATTCATTACGAGCAGTACTTC. Encoded protein: CASSHRGGSGIHYEQYF.

This chain links TRBV3-1 (or the pseudogene TRBV3-2) with TRBJ1-2; 8 nucleotides agree with TRBD1. Germline CDR1 is LGHDT and CDR2 is YNNKEL (reference sequence). This CDR3 is 14 amino acids long. Trimming at V came to 9 bases and at J to 4 bases, leaving 10 bases not matched to a gene. The CDR3 loop is CASYSTGALYGYTF. The CDR3 DNA is TGTGCCAGTTATTCGACAGGGGCGCTCTATGGCTACACCTTC.

This clone was detected only once. The rearrangement joins TRBV7-2 to TRBJ1-2, with TRBD1 matching 8 bases. CDR1 and CDR2 from the germline V gene are SGHTA and FQGNSA. The CDR3 covers 12 residues. With V trimmed by 2 bases and J by 8 bases, 1 base remained unmatched. The CDR3 DNA reads TGTGCCAGCAGCTTAAGGGACAGGGGCTACACCTTC. It codes for CASSLRDRGYTF.

CDR3: CASSLGTLYTGELFF. Written as DNA, the CDR3 is TGTGCCAGCAGCTTAGGTACCCTATACACCGGGGAGCTGTTTTTT. The rearrangement joins TRBV11-2 to TRBJ2-2; D is ambiguous. The V gene lost 1 base and the J gene lost 3 bases, with 9 bases spanning the gap. The CDR3 has 15 residues. Germline assignment: CDR1 SGHAT and CDR2 FQNNGV. Together with reference TRBV11-2 and TRBJ2-2, the CDR3 gives the full variable domain: EAGVAQSPRYKIIEKRQSVAFWCNPISGHATLYWYQQILGQGPKLLIQFQNNGVVDDSQLPKDRFSAERLKGVDSTLKIQPAKLEDSAVYLCASSLGTLYTGELFFGEGSRLTVL.

The DNA of the CDR3 is TGCGCCAGCAGCTTGGAAACAGCCTCCTACAATGAGCAGTTCTTC. Its translation: CASSLETASYNEQFF. The chain joins TRBV5-1 to TRBJ2-1, with unresolved D. The ends were cut back, 0 bases at V and 0 bases at J, with 7 bases in the middle. The germline CDR1 and CDR2 sequences are SGHRS and YFSETQ. The CDR3 has 15 amino acids.

The chain uses TRBV7-9 and TRBJ2-5; no clear D gene. Trimming took 4 bases from V and 5 from J, leaving 17 bases between them. This CDR3 is 15 amino acids long. In germline, CDR1 is SEHNR, CDR2 FQNEAQ (reference sequence). The CDR3 DNA reads TGTGCCAGCAGCTCGACTTGGGCGGTGCCGGAGACCCAGTACTTC. Amino acids: CASSSTWAVPETQYF.

This rearrangement joins TRBV2 to TRBJ1-2; 9 bases are shared with TRBD1. The CDR3 runs 14 residues. Germline-derived CDR1 and CDR2 are SNHLY and FYNNEI. J gave up 4 bases and V 8 bases, and 8 bases lay outside the gene matches. CDR3 sequence: CASRVQGAGYGYTF. DNA for the CDR3: TGTGCCAGCCGCGTACAGGGGGCAGGCTATGGCTACACCTTC.

The V and J genes are TRBV5-6 and TRBJ1-2; D perhaps matches TRBD1 (6 bases). The CDR3 sequence is 12 residues long. The V and J ends lost 3 bases and 8 bases respectively, with 11 bases between them. Germline-derived CDR1 and CDR2 are SGHDT and YYEEEE. CDR3 loop: CASSYGQSGYTF. CDR3 coding DNA: TGTGCCAGCAGCTACGGACAGTCAGGCTACACCTTC.

V and J are TRBV5-1 and TRBJ2-1, with a possible D match to TRBD1 (6 bases). The V end was cut by 1 base, the J end by 0 bases, with 11 bases between. The CDR3 sequence is 16 residues long. In germline, CDR1 is SGHRS, CDR2 YFSETQ. The CDR3 is CASSLRQASSYNEQFF. Here the CDR3 DNA reads TGCGCCAGCAGCTTGCGACAGGCTAGCTCCTACAATGAGCAGTTCTTC.

The V and J genes are TRBV7-9 and TRBJ1-1; D is ambiguous. Germline V gene sequence: CDR1 SEHNR, CDR2 FQNEAQ (reference sequence). This CDR3 has 14 residues. V was trimmed by 2 bases and J by 2 bases, leaving 9 bases between them. DNA of the CDR3: TGTGCCAGCAGCTTACCTCGCCCCAACACTGAAGCTTTCTTT. Its translation is CASSLPRPNTEAFF.

The V call is TRBV5-4, the J call TRBJ1-2; no clear D. The V and J ends lost 0 bases and 5 bases respectively, with 14 bases between them. The length of the CDR3 is 15 residues. Per the germline V gene, CDR1 is SGHNT and CDR2 is YYREEE (reference sequence). The CDR3: CASSLDPGSYYGYTF. CDR3 sequence (DNA): TGTGCCAGCAGCTTGGATCCGGGGTCCTATTATGGCTACACCTTC.

The CDR3: CASSFLAEGDYNEQFF. CDR3 in DNA: TGCGCCAGCAGCTTTTTAGCGGAGGGGGACTACAATGAGCAGTTCTTC. V usage is TRBV5-1 and J usage is TRBJ2-1; tentatively, D is TRBD1 or TRBD2 (6 bases each). This CDR3 region has 16 residues. V gave up 2 bases and J gave up 3 bases, with 15 bases separating them. Germline CDR1 is SGHRS and CDR2 is YFSETQ.

The chain has TRBV7-2 and TRBJ2-1; 9 nucleotides line up with TRBD2. This CDR3 has 17 amino acids. Germline V gives CDR1 SGHTA, CDR2 FQGNSA. Germline trimming cut 5 bases from V and 0 bases from J; bases unmatched to any gene: 8. In DNA form, the CDR3 reads TGTGCCAGCAGCCCCAGACTAGCGGATTACTCCTACAATGAGCAGTTCTTC. Translating gives CASSPRLADYSYNEQFF.

The chain carries TRBV6-5 and TRBJ1-5; no firm D call. The CDR3 spans 13 residues. V was trimmed by 6 bases and J by 2 bases, leaving 8 bases between them. CDR1 is MNHEY, CDR2 SVGAGI, per germline. In DNA form, the CDR3 reads TGTGCCAGCAGGGGTGGAGGCAATCAGCCCCAGCATTTT. Its translation is CASRGGGNQPQHF.

The V and J genes are TRBV4-1 and TRBJ2-3; D is tentatively TRBD1 or TRBD2 (6 bases each). CDR1 is MGHRA, CDR2 YSYEKL, per germline. Between the trimmed V and J ends, which lost 0 bases and 0 bases, there was a span of 13 bases. The CDR3 covers 17 residues. CDR3 DNA: TGCGCCAGCAGCCAAGACGACACGGGGGCTAGCACAGATACGCAGTATTTT. It encodes CASSQDDTGASTDTQYF.

This clone showed up just a few times. The rearrangement uses TRBV5-1 and TRBJ2-3, with D tentatively TRBD2 (6 bases). Trimming removed 0 bases at V and 0 bases at J, with 8 bases between. This CDR3 region has 15 residues. Germline V lookup: CDR1 SGHRS, CDR2 YFSETQ. The CDR3 reads CASSLVGGSTDTQYF. CDR3 nucleotide sequence: TGCGCCAGCAGCTTGGTGGGGGGTAGCACAGATACGCAGTATTTT.

The chain uses TRBV5-4 and TRBJ2-3, with D perhaps TRBD2 (6 bases). Trimming left V 4 bases short and J 2 bases short, with 14 bases between. Germline values: CDR1 SGHNT, CDR2 YYREEE (reference sequence). The CDR3 extends over 15 amino acids. CDR3 DNA: TGTGCCAGCAGCCTGCCGGGAGCCTACACAGATACGCAGTATTTT. Its protein is CASSLPGAYTDTQYF.

The V call is TRBV6-5, the J call TRBJ2-5, with 8 bases identical to TRBD2. The CDR3 runs to 13 residues. V was clipped by 7 bases and J by 5 bases; unmatched bases: 6. From germline, CDR1 is MNHEY and CDR2 SVGAGI. CDR3 sequence: CASTRGLDETQYF. The CDR3 region has the DNA TGTGCCAGCACCAGGGGACTAGACGAGACCCAGTACTTC.

This clone showed up just once. As DNA, the CDR3 is TGTGCCATCACCCAGGGCGCGAGCTCCTACAATGAGCAGTTCTTC. The encoded protein is CAITQGASSYNEQFF. The chain couples TRBV10-3 to TRBJ2-1, with D perhaps TRBD1 (5 bases). Germline V gives CDR1 ENHRY, CDR2 SYGVKD. V was pared by 7 bases and J by 0 bases, with 13 bases between. CDR3 length equals 15 residues.

This clone appeared a few times. The chain combines TRBV18 with TRBJ1-1; D remains ambiguous. The CDR3 has 14 amino acids. The V end lost 10 bases, the J end lost 3 bases, and 18 bases lay between the germline ends. Per the germline V gene, CDR1 is KGHSH and CDR2 is LQKENI. The CDR3 is CATRAGMQDTEAFF. CDR3 nucleotides: TGTGCCACTAGGGCCGGCATGCAGGACACTGAAGCTTTCTTT.

The J gene is TRBJ1-3, the V gene TRBV19; the D is unclear. With 7 bases removed from V and 4 bases from J, the gap between germline ends came to 2 bases. The CDR3 totals 10 residues. From germline, CDR1 is LNHDA and CDR2 SQIVND (reference sequence). The CDR3 spells CASMGNTIYF. CDR3 sequence (DNA): TGTGCCAGTATGGGAAACACCATATATTTT.

The CDR3 protein is CASTLHRAGYEQYF. CDR3 nucleotide sequence: TGTGCCAGCACACTCCACCGGGCAGGGTACGAGCAGTACTTC. The chain carries TRBV11-2 and TRBJ2-7, with D possibly being TRBD1 (5 bases). Per the germline V gene, CDR1 is SGHAT and CDR2 is FQNNGV. CDR3 length: 14 residues. Trimming took 7 bases from V and 4 from J, leaving 17 bases between them. The full variable domain, its missing parts supplied by reference TRBV11-2 and TRBJ2-7, is EAGVAQSPRYKIIEKRQSVAFWCNPISGHATLYWYQQILGQGPKLLIQFQNNGVVDDSQLPKDRFSAERLKGVDSTLKIQPAKLEDSAVYLCASTLHRAGYEQYFGPGTRLTVT.

This chain connects TRBV19 to TRBJ1-1, with 8 bases fitting TRBD1. CDR1 LNHDA and CDR2 SQIVND come from the germline V gene (reference sequence). V lost 2 bases, J lost 8 bases, and 7 bases stayed unmatched. The CDR3 covers 14 residues. The CDR3 sequence: CASSIRQGRSEAFF. Written as DNA, the CDR3 is TGTGCCAGTAGTATAAGACAGGGGCGATCCGAAGCTTTCTTT.

The chain recombines TRBV9 with TRBJ2-3; D remains ambiguous. CDR1 is SGDLS and CDR2 is YYNGEE in the germline V gene. V gave up 4 bases and J gave up 0 bases, with 9 bases separating them. This CDR3 region has 14 residues. The CDR3 sequence: CASSNRPSTDTQYF. In DNA form, the CDR3 reads TGTGCCAGCAGCAATCGACCTAGCACAGATACGCAGTATTTT.

Concerning this clone itself: The germline gene is not matched at one end of the junction; a read error may be the cause. The chain employs TRBV29-1 and TRBJ2-3; 8 bases fit TRBD2. Germline CDR1 SQVTM, CDR2 ANQGSEA. The CDR3 covers 14 residues. The CDR3 sequence: CSVDLAGPTDMQYF. CDR3 sequence (DNA): TGCAGCGTTGATCTAGCGGGCCCCACAGATATGCAGTATTTT.